This paragraph reports one T cell receptor (beta chain). Germline loops: CDR1 MDHEN, CDR2 SYDVKM. This CDR3 has 16 amino acids. The trim removed 3 bases at V and 3 bases at J, leaving 10 bases unmatched. This entry belongs to a study of PD-1 blockade in classical Hodgkin lymphoma. Documented time point: newly diagnosed, previously untreated cHL patient sample. This table comes from immunoSEQ multiplex PCR, and its TCRdb copy is limited to in-frame clones, with some not included. The repertoire holds 70,000 or so clones, over 90% seen once, with over 2.5% in the top ten. The receptor's source is a human donor with classical Hodgkin lymphoma. The sequenced material came from peripheral blood mononuclear cells (PBMCs). The rearrangement links TRBV28 to TRBJ2-5; 7 nucleotides align to TRBD1. The CDR3 reads CASSLWDSQGEETQYF. For the CDR3, the DNA is TGTGCCAGCAGTTTGTGGGACAGTCAAGGGGAAGAGACCCAGTACTTC.